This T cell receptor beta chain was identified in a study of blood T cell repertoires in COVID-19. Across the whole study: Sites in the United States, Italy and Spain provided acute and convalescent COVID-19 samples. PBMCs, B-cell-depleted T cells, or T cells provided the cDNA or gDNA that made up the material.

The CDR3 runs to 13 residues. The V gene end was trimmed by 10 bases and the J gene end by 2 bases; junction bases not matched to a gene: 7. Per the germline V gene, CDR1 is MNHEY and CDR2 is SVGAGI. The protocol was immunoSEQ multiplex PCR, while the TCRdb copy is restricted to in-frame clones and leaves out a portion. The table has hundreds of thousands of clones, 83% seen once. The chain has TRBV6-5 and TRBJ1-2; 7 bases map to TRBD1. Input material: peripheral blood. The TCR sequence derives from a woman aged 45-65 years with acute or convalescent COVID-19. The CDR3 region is CATFYRGNYGYTF. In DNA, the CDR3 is TGTGCCACCTTCTACAGGGGAAACTATGGCTACACCTTC.